A selection of T cell receptor beta chains follows, all from one sample in a study of blood T cells in healthy people across ages. Via MiXCR, TCRdb re-called the 5' RACE reads, giving one row per CDR3 protein. The table lists 700,000 to 800,000 distinct CDR3 sequences, 43% of them singletons. Sequenced: blood. These receptor sequences come from a woman aged 55-70 years in good health. Both conserved end residues are part of each CDR3. The order of the fields is clone size, V gene, J gene, D gene, CDR3 protein, CDR3 DNA. D genes are given only for firm matches. The size entry is marked missing in some rows and otherwise reads once, few, many or a size class.

few	TRBV29-1	TRBJ1-4	-	CSATRRGGVGEKLFF	TGCAGCGCTACTCGCCGGGGGGGAGTAGGCGAAAAACTGTTTTTT
many	TRBV2	TRBJ2-1	-	CASSEYNEQFF	TGTGCCAGCAGTGAATATAATGAGCAGTTCTTC
-	TRBV6-2/TRBV6-3	TRBJ2-7	-	CASTTGWAGRYEQYF	TGTGCCAGCACCACTGGCTGGGCCGGGCGATACGAGCAGTACTTC
-	TRBV12-3/TRBV12-4	TRBJ2-7	TRBD1	CASSLKGQLCEQYF	TGTGCCAGCAGTTTGAAGGGACAGCTTTGTGAGCAGTACTTC
few	TRBV20-1	TRBJ2-3	-	CSASETVVDTQYF	TGCAGTGCTAGCGAAACCGTAGTAGATACGCAGTATTTT
-	TRBV9	TRBJ2-1	TRBD2	CASSPPGTSGDNEQFF	TGTGCCAGCAGCCCCCCCGGGACTAGCGGCGACAATGAGCAGTTCTTC
-	TRBV5-1	TRBJ2-1	-	CASSLAGATLAEQFF	TGCGCCAGCAGCTTGGCCGGGGCTACACTTGCTGAGCAGTTCTTC
-	TRBV10-3	TRBJ2-1	-	CAISVGRENEQFF	TGTGCCATCAGTGTCGGACGGGAAAATGAGCAGTTCTTC
many	TRBV12-3/TRBV12-4	TRBJ2-3	-	CASSPRGGGPGTDTQYF	TGTGCCAGCAGTCCCCGGGGAGGGGGTCCTGGCACAGATACGCAGTATTTT
once	TRBV4-1	TRBJ2-7	-	CASSQGSGYGYEQYF	TGCGCCAGCAGCCAAGGGTCCGGGTACGGCTACGAGCAGTACTTC
few	TRBV6-2/TRBV6-3	TRBJ2-4	-	CASSYDGTIQYF	TGTGCCAGCAGTTACGATGGAACCATTCAGTACTTC
-	TRBV5-5	TRBJ1-4	TRBD1	CASSLGQGVTGEKLFF	TGTGCCAGCAGCTTGGGGCAGGGGGTGACAGGAGAAAAACTGTTTTTT
-	TRBV2	TRBJ2-7	-	CASSELRGEGYEQYF	TGTGCCAGCAGTGAACTTAGAGGGGAAGGCTACGAGCAGTACTTC
-	TRBV21-1	TRBJ2-2	-	CASSKKDFDGSPNTGELFF	TGTGCCAGCAGCAAAAAAGACTTCGACGGAAGCCCCAACACCGGGGAGCTGTTTTTT
-	TRBV5-1	TRBJ2-5	-	CASSPDPRSETQYF	TGCGCCAGCAGCCCCGACCCAAGATCGGAGACCCAGTACTTC
-	TRBV3-1	TRBJ1-2	TRBD1	CASSQEGTGGSHGYTF	TGTGCCAGCAGCCAAGAAGGGACAGGGGGCTCTCATGGCTACACCTTC
-	TRBV7-9	TRBJ2-1	-	CASSLGGGMGEQFF	TGTGCCAGCAGCTTAGGTGGTGGGATGGGCGAGCAGTTCTTC
few	TRBV5-5	TRBJ1-2	-	CASSLGQKPLYGYTF	TGTGCCAGCAGCTTGGGACAGAAGCCCCTCTATGGCTACACCTTC
-	TRBV3-1	TRBJ2-1	-	CASSPKQGGPSYNEQFF	TGTGCCAGCAGCCCAAAGCAAGGGGGGCCCTCCTACAATGAGCAGTTCTTC
-	TRBV7-9	TRBJ2-5	-	CASSGSRAHQETQYF	TGTGCCAGCAGCGGGAGCAGGGCTCACCAAGAGACCCAGTACTTC
once	TRBV7-9	TRBJ2-5	-	CASSRVTETQYF	TGTGCCAGCAGTAGGGTCACCGAGACCCAGTACTTC
-	TRBV18	TRBJ2-7	TRBD1	CASSLSGTGSDEQYF	TGTGCCAGCTCACTATCCGGGACAGGGTCCGACGAGCAGTACTTC
few	TRBV28	TRBJ2-7	TRBD2	CASRVFSGKGKGEQYF	TGTGCCAGCAGGGTCTTTAGCGGGAAGGGAAAGGGCGAGCAGTACTTC
-	TRBV18	TRBJ1-1	-	CASSPSLGLGNTEAFF	TGTGCCAGCTCACCATCTTTGGGATTAGGCAACACTGAAGCTTTCTTT
-	TRBV20-1	TRBJ2-7	-	CSARTPTYEQYF	TGCAGTGCTAGGACTCCTACCTACGAGCAGTACTTC
-	TRBV12-3/TRBV12-4	TRBJ2-5	-	CASRTHGKQETQYF	TGTGCCAGCAGGACTCACGGGAAACAAGAGACCCAGTACTTC
-	TRBV7-2	TRBJ2-3	-	CASSRKAYTDTQYF	TGTGCCAGCAGCCGAAAAGCGTACACAGATACGCAGTATTTT
-	TRBV5-1	TRBJ2-1	TRBD1	CASSLGQGASTGNEQFF	TGCGCCAGCAGCCTAGGACAGGGGGCAAGTACCGGGAATGAGCAGTTCTTC
few	TRBV5-6	TRBJ2-5	TRBD1	CASSYSGDRGRETQYF	TGTGCCAGCAGCTACAGTGGGGACAGGGGAAGAGAGACCCAGTACTTC
few	TRBV20-1	TRBJ2-7	-	CSAGALGYYEQYF	TGCAGTGCTGGAGCCCTAGGCTACTACGAGCAGTACTTC
few	TRBV5-1	TRBJ1-6	-	CASSLGPPDSLNSPLHF	TGCGCCAGCAGCTTGGGTCCCCCGGACAGCTTGAATTCACCCCTCCACTTT
-	TRBV6-5	TRBJ2-7	TRBD1	CAGSLDRGYEQYF	TGTGCCGGCAGTCTGGACAGGGGCTACGAGCAGTACTTC
-	TRBV7-2	TRBJ2-3	-	CASGAAGTDTQYF	TGTGCCAGCGGCGCGGCGGGCACAGATACGCAGTATTTT
-	TRBV11-2	TRBJ2-5	-	CASSPRGVAEETQYF	TGTGCCAGCAGCCCACGAGGAGTGGCAGAAGAGACCCAGTACTTC
-	TRBV5-5	TRBJ1-2	-	CASSLSPVANYGYTF	TGTGCCAGCAGCTTGTCGCCAGTCGCCAACTATGGCTACACCTTC
once	TRBV12-3/TRBV12-4	TRBJ2-2	-	CASSPSGAFGGELFF	TGTGCCAGCAGTCCCTCCGGGGCATTCGGCGGGGAGCTGTTTTTT
-	TRBV18	TRBJ2-7	TRBD1	CASSPVSWDRSEEKQYF	TGTGCCAGCTCACCAGTCTCATGGGACAGGTCCGAGGAGAAGCAGTACTTC
-	TRBV20-1	TRBJ1-3	-	CSATRGHSGNTIYF	TGCAGTGCCACGAGAGGGCATTCTGGAAACACCATATATTTT
-	TRBV20-1	TRBJ2-1	TRBD2	CSARDHVAGGGQFF	TGCAGTGCTAGAGATCATGTAGCGGGGGGAGGCCAGTTCTTC
-	TRBV6-2/TRBV6-3	TRBJ2-7	-	CASGPKTRGKNLYEQYF	TGTGCCAGCGGCCCGAAGACCCGGGGAAAAAACCTCTACGAGCAGTACTTC
-	TRBV9	TRBJ1-4	TRBD1	CASSTGQVSLEKLFF	TGTGCCAGCAGCACGGGACAGGTCTCCCTTGAAAAACTGTTTTTT
few	TRBV10-2	TRBJ1-1	TRBD1	CASRDGQGITEAFF	TGCGCCAGCAGGGACGGACAGGGTATCACTGAAGCTTTCTTT
-	TRBV7-2	TRBJ1-1	-	CASSLVGFGALNTEAFF	TGTGCCAGCAGCTTAGTAGGGTTTGGGGCATTGAACACTGAAGCTTTCTTT
few	TRBV20-1	TRBJ2-7	TRBD1	CSAVGQGGSYEQYF	TGCAGTGCGGTAGGACAGGGGGGCTCCTACGAGCAGTACTTC
-	TRBV6-5	TRBJ2-2	TRBD2	CASSLRLAGVRNTGELFF	TGTGCCAGCAGTCTCAGACTAGCGGGAGTCCGGAACACCGGGGAGCTGTTTTTT
-	TRBV7-2	TRBJ2-5	TRBD2	CASSSRGGIETQYF	TGTGCCAGCAGTTCACGGGGGGGGATAGAGACCCAGTACTTC
few	TRBV20-1	TRBJ1-1	-	CSARDRGGGNTEAFF	TGCAGTGCTAGAGATCGGGGAGGGGGGAACACTGAAGCTTTCTTT
-	TRBV6-5	TRBJ1-1	-	CASSYARGEAFF	TGTGCCAGCAGTTACGCTCGGGGAGAAGCTTTCTTT
-	TRBV20-1	TRBJ2-1	TRBD2	CSARERLAQEQFF	TGCAGTGCTAGAGAGCGACTAGCTCAAGAGCAGTTCTTC
-	TRBV29-1	TRBJ1-1	TRBD1	CSVERRGTGNTEAFF	TGCAGCGTTGAACGACGGGGGACAGGTAACACTGAAGCTTTCTTT
many	TRBV7-9	TRBJ1-2	TRBD1	CASSLSTSGQRGYTF	TGTGCCAGCAGCTTATCTACGTCGGGACAGCGAGGCTACACCTTC
-	TRBV9	TRBJ2-1	-	CASSVRPTAYNEQFF	TGTGCCAGCAGCGTAAGGCCTACCGCCTACAATGAGCAGTTCTTC
-	TRBV9	TRBJ1-1	-	CASSPMTGNTEAFF	TGTGCCAGCAGCCCCATGACAGGGAACACTGAAGCTTTCTTT
few	TRBV5-1	TRBJ2-1	-	CASSFTGGVPNEQFF	TGCGCCAGCAGCTTTACAGGGGGGGTTCCAAATGAGCAGTTCTTC
-	TRBV2	TRBJ2-2	-	CTSSPFAGTLPTGELFF	TGTACCAGCAGTCCGTTCGCCGGGACACTTCCCACCGGGGAGCTGTTTTTT
once	TRBV6-5	TRBJ2-6	-	CASSYTDSLRAPGANVLTF	TGTGCCAGCAGTTACACCGATTCATTGAGAGCTCCGGGGGCCAACGTCCTGACTTTC
-	TRBV5-1	TRBJ2-1	TRBD1	CASSPLTGGAIGFF	TGCGCCAGCAGCCCCTTGACAGGGGGCGCGATCGGGTTCTTC